This TCR beta chain derives from a study of vaccination and CD4 T cells after COVID-19. Study background: Cells were stimulated with overlapping spike peptides from SARS-CoV-2, HCoV-NL63, HCoV-OC43 and HCoV-229E. Findings of the study overall: The study sampled relatively few convalescent patients and omitted early post-infection timepoints.

V lost 6 bases, J lost 5 bases, and 16 bases lay in between. The CDR3 runs 14 residues. The germline gives CDR1 ENHRY, CDR2 SYGVKD. Cultured CD4+ T cells had their DNA profiled by the Oncomine TCR Beta short-read assay. TCRdb used MiXCR to reprocess the PCR reads, holding one entry per CDR3 protein. The profile shows roughly 7,000 distinct CDR3 sequences, around 50% of them singletons. Treatment specified: roughly ten-day PBMC culture with coronavirus spike peptide pools or control peptides (ViraFEST assay). ViraFEST expanded antigen-specific T cells with peptide pools, then sequenced TCRs. It was after about 10 days of culture that CD4+ T cells were isolated by negative selection. This clonotype has just a few counts. Its antigen is undetermined.

V usage is TRBV10-3 and J usage is TRBJ2-5; D may be TRBD1 or TRBD2 (6 bases each). The sequence derives from a human donor who had recovered from COVID-19. Sequenced input: CD4+ T cells from blood, cultured in vitro. CDR3 bases: TGTGCCATCAGGGGAGCTGGGGGGCGGGAGACCCAGTACTTC. Translated: CAIRGAGGRETQYF.